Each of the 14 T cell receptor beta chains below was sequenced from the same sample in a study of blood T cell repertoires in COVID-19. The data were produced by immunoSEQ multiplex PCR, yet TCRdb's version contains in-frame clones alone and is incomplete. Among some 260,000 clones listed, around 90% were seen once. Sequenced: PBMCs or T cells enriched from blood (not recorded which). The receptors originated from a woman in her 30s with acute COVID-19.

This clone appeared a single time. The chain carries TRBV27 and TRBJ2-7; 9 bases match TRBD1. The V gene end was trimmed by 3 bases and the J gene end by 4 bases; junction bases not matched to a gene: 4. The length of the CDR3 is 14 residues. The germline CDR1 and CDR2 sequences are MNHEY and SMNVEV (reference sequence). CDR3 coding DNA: TGTGCCAGCAGTTTTACAGGGGGCAGGTACGAGCAGTACTTC. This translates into CASSFTGGRYEQYF.

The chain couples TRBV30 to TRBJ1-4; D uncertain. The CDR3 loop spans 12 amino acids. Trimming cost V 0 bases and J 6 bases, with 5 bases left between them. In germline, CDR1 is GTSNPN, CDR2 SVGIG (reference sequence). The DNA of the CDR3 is TGTGCCTGGAGTGTACTAGATGAAAAACTGTTTTTT. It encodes CAWSVLDEKLFF.

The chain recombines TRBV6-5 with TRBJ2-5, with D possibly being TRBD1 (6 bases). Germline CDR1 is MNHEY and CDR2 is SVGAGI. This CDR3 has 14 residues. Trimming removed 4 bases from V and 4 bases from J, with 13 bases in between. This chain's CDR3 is CASSSSGTRETQYF. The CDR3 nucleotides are TGTGCCAGCAGTTCTTCCGGGACAAGAGAGACCCAGTACTTC.

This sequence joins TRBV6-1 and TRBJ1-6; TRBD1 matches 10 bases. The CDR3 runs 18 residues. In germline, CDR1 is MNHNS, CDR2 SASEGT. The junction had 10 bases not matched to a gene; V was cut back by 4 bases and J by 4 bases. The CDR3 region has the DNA TGTGCCAGCAGTGCGACATTTCGGGACAGGGGATATAATTCACCCCTCCACTTT. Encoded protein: CASSATFRDRGYNSPLHF.

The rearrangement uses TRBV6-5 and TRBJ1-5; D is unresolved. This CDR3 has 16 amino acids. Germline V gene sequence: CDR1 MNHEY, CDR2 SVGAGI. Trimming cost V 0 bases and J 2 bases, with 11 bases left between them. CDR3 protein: CASSYSGPKGNQPQHF. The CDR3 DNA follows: TGTGCCAGCAGTTACTCGGGCCCTAAGGGCAATCAGCCCCAGCATTTT.

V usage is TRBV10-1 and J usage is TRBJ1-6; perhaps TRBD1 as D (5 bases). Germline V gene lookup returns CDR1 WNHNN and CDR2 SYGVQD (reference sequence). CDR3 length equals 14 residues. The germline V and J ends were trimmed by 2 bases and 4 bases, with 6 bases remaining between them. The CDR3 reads CASSEGGYNSPLHF. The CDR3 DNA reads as TGCGCCAGCAGTGAGGGGGGGTATAATTCACCCCTCCACTTT.

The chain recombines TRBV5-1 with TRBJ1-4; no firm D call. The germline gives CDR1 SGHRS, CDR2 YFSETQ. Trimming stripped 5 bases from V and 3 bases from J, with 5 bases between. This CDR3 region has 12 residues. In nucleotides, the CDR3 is TGCGCCAGCAGGTCGGCTAATGAAAAACTGTTTTTT. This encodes CASRSANEKLFF.

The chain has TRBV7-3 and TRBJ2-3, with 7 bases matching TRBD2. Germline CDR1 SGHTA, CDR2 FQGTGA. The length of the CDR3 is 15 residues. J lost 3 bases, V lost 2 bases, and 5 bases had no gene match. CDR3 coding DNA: TGTGCCAGCAGCTTAGCGGGAGAAGGGACAGATACGCAGTATTTT. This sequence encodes CASSLAGEGTDTQYF.

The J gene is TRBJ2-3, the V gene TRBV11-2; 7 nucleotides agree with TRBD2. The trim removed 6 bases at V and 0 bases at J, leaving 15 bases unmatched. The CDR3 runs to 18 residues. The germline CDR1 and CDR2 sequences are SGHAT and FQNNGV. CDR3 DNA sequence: TGTGCCAGCAGGAGAGTAGGCGGGAGTGGACCTAGCACAGATACGCAGTATTTT. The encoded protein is CASRRVGGSGPSTDTQYF.

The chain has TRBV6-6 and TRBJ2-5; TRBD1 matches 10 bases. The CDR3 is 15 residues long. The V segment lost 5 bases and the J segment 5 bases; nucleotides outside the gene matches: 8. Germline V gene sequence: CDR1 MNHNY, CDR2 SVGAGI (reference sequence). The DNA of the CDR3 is TGTGCCAGCAGTCGTAATCCGGGACAGGGGGAGACCCAGTACTTC. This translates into CASSRNPGQGETQYF.

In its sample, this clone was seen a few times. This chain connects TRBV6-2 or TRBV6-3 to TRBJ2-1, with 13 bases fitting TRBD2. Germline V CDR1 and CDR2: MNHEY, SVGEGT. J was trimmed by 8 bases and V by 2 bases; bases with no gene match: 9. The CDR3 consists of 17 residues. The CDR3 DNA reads TGTGCCAGCAGTTACCTTCCGGGACTAGCGGGAAAGGATGAGCAGTTCTTC. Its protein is CASSYLPGLAGKDEQFF.

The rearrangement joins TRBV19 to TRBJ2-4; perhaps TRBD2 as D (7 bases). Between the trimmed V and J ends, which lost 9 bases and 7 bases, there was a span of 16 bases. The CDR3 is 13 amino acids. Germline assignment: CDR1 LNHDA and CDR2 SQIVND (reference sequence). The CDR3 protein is CASGGQGRNIQYF. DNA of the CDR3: TGTGCCAGCGGGGGGCAAGGGAGGAACATTCAGTACTTC.

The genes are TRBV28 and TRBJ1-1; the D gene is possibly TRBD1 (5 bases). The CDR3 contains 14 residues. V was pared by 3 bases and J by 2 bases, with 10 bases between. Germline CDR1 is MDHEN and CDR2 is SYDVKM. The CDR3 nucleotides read TGTGCCAGCAGTTTCGGGGGGGGAAACACTGAAGCTTTCTTT. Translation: CASSFGGGNTEAFF.

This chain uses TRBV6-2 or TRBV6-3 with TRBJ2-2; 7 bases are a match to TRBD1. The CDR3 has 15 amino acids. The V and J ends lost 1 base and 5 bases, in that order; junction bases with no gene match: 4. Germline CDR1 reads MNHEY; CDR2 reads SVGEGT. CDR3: CASSYFRGFTGELFF. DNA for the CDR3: TGTGCCAGCAGTTACTTCAGGGGGTTTACCGGGGAGCTGTTTTTT.